These T cell receptor beta chains were read from a single sample in a study of blood T cell repertoires in COVID-19. Here immunoSEQ multiplex PCR was the method, and the copy in TCRdb shows in-frame clones only, minus some. The data hold more than 70,000 clones, with 70% to 90% observed a single time. Sequencing input: peripheral blood. These receptors were taken from an older man with active or convalescent COVID-19. The CDR3 runs from the conserved cysteine through the conserved F or W. The D gene is left open where the match is weak. The listing skips clone size in some rows; elsewhere it reads once, few, many or a size class.

d_gene: TRBD1
abundance: .
j_gene: TRBJ2-3
v_gene: TRBV9
CDR3nt: TGTGCCAGCAGCGTAGGACAGGGCGCCGTGGATACGCAGTATTTT
CDR3aa: CASSVGQGAVDTQYF

d_gene: .
abundance: few
j_gene: TRBJ1-5
v_gene: TRBV5-4
CDR3nt: TGTGCCAGCAGCTTAGGAGGAGATAGCAATCAGCCCCAGCATTTT
CDR3aa: CASSLGGDSNQPQHF

d_gene: TRBD1
abundance: .
j_gene: TRBJ2-7
v_gene: TRBV7-2
CDR3nt: TGTGCCAGCAGCCAGGGGGCCGGGACCGAGCAGTACTTC
CDR3aa: CASSQGAGTEQYF

d_gene: .
abundance: .
j_gene: TRBJ2-5
v_gene: TRBV3-1/TRBV3-2
CDR3nt: TGTGCCAGCAGCCAAGCTAGTCAGCAAGAGACCCAGTACTTC
CDR3aa: CASSQASQQETQYF

d_gene: TRBD2
abundance: .
j_gene: TRBJ2-1
v_gene: TRBV30
CDR3nt: TGTGCCTGGAGTGTACTCAGGGCGGGAGACCGCAATGAGCAGTTCTTC
CDR3aa: CAWSVLRAGDRNEQFF

d_gene: .
abundance: .
j_gene: TRBJ1-2
v_gene: TRBV27
CDR3nt: TGTGCCAGCAGTTTATCGGCGGTAACAGGTGGCTACACCTTC
CDR3aa: CASSLSAVTGGYTF

d_gene: TRBD2
abundance: once
j_gene: TRBJ2-5
v_gene: TRBV7-2
CDR3nt: TGTGCCAGCAGCCCTCTAGCGGGACCCCAAGAGACCCAGTACTTC
CDR3aa: CASSPLAGPQETQYF

d_gene: .
abundance: .
j_gene: TRBJ2-5
v_gene: TRBV7-6
CDR3nt: TGTGCCAGCGTACTCAGGTCAGGGGAGACCCAGTACTTC
CDR3aa: CASVLRSGETQYF

d_gene: .
abundance: .
j_gene: TRBJ1-5
v_gene: TRBV6-5
CDR3nt: TGTGCCTTAAGCGGGGAGACAGGCGGTCAGCCCCAGCATTTT
CDR3aa: CALSGETGGQPQHF

d_gene: TRBD1
abundance: .
j_gene: TRBJ2-2
v_gene: TRBV6-2/TRBV6-3
CDR3nt: TGTGCCAGCAGTTGGACAGGGCACACCGGGGAGCTGTTTTTT
CDR3aa: CASSWTGHTGELFF

d_gene: .
abundance: .
j_gene: TRBJ2-5
v_gene: TRBV7-9
CDR3nt: TGTGCCAGCAGCCCAAACAGGGTCCCAGAGACCCAGTACTTC
CDR3aa: CASSPNRVPETQYF

d_gene: .
abundance: .
j_gene: TRBJ2-5
v_gene: TRBV4-1
CDR3nt: TGCGCCAGCAGCCAAGATATGGCGGTGAAGACCCAGTACTTC
CDR3aa: CASSQDMAVKTQYF

d_gene: TRBD1
abundance: .
j_gene: TRBJ1-5
v_gene: TRBV27
CDR3nt: TGTGCCAGCAGGGTGAGAGGGGGCCAGCCCCAGCATTTT
CDR3aa: CASRVRGGQPQHF

d_gene: TRBD2
abundance: .
j_gene: TRBJ2-5
v_gene: TRBV28
CDR3nt: TGTGCCAGCAGTAATAGCGGGAGATCAGAGACCCAGTACTTC
CDR3aa: CASSNSGRSETQYF

d_gene: TRBD1
abundance: .
j_gene: TRBJ1-6
v_gene: TRBV10-3
CDR3nt: TGTGCCATCGGGGCCTTGACAGGGGGCGTTTCACCCCTCCACTTT
CDR3aa: CAIGALTGGVSPLHF

d_gene: .
abundance: .
j_gene: TRBJ1-4
v_gene: TRBV6-1
CDR3nt: TGTGCCAGCAGTGAAATCCTTAATGAAAAACTGTTTTTT
CDR3aa: CASSEILNEKLFF

d_gene: TRBD2
abundance: .
j_gene: TRBJ2-7
v_gene: TRBV5-4
CDR3nt: TGTGCCAGCAGCTCGAGCGGGAGACCCTACGAGCAGTACTTC
CDR3aa: CASSSSGRPYEQYF

d_gene: TRBD1
abundance: .
j_gene: TRBJ2-3
v_gene: TRBV24-1
CDR3nt: TGTGCCACACAGGGGGAACCCACAGATACGCAGTATTTT
CDR3aa: CATQGEPTDTQYF

d_gene: .
abundance: .
j_gene: TRBJ2-7
v_gene: TRBV11-2
CDR3nt: TGTGCCAGCACCCCTAGCTCCTACGAGCAGTACTTC
CDR3aa: CASTPSSYEQYF

d_gene: .
abundance: .
j_gene: TRBJ2-3
v_gene: TRBV28
CDR3nt: TGTGCCAGCAGTTTAAGCCCGTGGGGCCCAGATACGCAGTATTTT
CDR3aa: CASSLSPWGPDTQYF

d_gene: TRBD1
abundance: .
j_gene: TRBJ2-7
v_gene: TRBV7-9
CDR3nt: TGTGCCAGCAGCGTTTGGGACAGGGAATACGAGCAGTACTTC
CDR3aa: CASSVWDREYEQYF

d_gene: .
abundance: .
j_gene: TRBJ2-1
v_gene: TRBV29-1
CDR3nt: TGCAGCGTTGCTGTGGAGCGGGCGGCTGAGCAGTTCTTC
CDR3aa: CSVAVERAAEQFF

d_gene: .
abundance: .
j_gene: TRBJ2-1
v_gene: TRBV11-3
CDR3nt: TGTGCCAGCAGCTTATCATCGGCTAGCCGGAATGAGCAGTTCTTC
CDR3aa: CASSLSSASRNEQFF

d_gene: TRBD2
abundance: .
j_gene: TRBJ2-6
v_gene: TRBV19
CDR3nt: TGTGCCAGTATGAGCGGGAGGGCCCTGGAATCCAACGTCCTGACTTTC
CDR3aa: CASMSGRALESNVLTF

d_gene: TRBD2
abundance: .
j_gene: TRBJ2-1
v_gene: TRBV4-2
CDR3nt: TGTGCCAGCAGCCAAGCGTGGGCGGGAGGGAACAATGAGCAGTTCTTC
CDR3aa: CASSQAWAGGNNEQFF

d_gene: TRBD1
abundance: once
j_gene: TRBJ1-6
v_gene: TRBV2
CDR3nt: TGTGCCAGCGCTGGTGGACAGGGGACTCCTAATTCACCCCTCCACTTT
CDR3aa: CASAGGQGTPNSPLHF

d_gene: TRBD2
abundance: .
j_gene: TRBJ2-5
v_gene: TRBV18
CDR3nt: TGTGCCAGCTCACCCGGGACTAGCAGGGAGACCCAGTACTTC
CDR3aa: CASSPGTSRETQYF

d_gene: TRBD1
abundance: few
j_gene: TRBJ2-1
v_gene: TRBV5-5
CDR3nt: TGTGCCAGCAGCTTGGGGACAGGGTTAAACAATGAGCAGTTCTTC
CDR3aa: CASSLGTGLNNEQFF

d_gene: .
abundance: once
j_gene: TRBJ1-2
v_gene: TRBV5-1
CDR3nt: TGCGCCAGCACCCGGGACACCACATCAGGTGGCTACACCTTC
CDR3aa: CASTRDTTSGGYTF

d_gene: TRBD1
abundance: .
j_gene: TRBJ1-2
v_gene: TRBV18
CDR3nt: TGTGCCAGCTCGCAGGGACAGGGAGAGGTCGGAGGCTACACCTTC
CDR3aa: CASSQGQGEVGGYTF

d_gene: TRBD1
abundance: .
j_gene: TRBJ1-1
v_gene: TRBV29-1
CDR3nt: TGCAGCGCCTCGGAGGGACAGTTGAACACTGAAGCTTTCTTT
CDR3aa: CSASEGQLNTEAFF

d_gene: TRBD1
abundance: .
j_gene: TRBJ1-1
v_gene: TRBV11-2
CDR3nt: TGTGCCAGCAGCTTAGGGGCGGGACAGGGAAACACTGAAGCTTTCTTT
CDR3aa: CASSLGAGQGNTEAFF

d_gene: TRBD1
abundance: .
j_gene: TRBJ2-2
v_gene: TRBV29-1
CDR3nt: TGCAGCGCCCTTCAGGGGGCCGGGGAGCTGTTTTTT
CDR3aa: CSALQGAGELFF

d_gene: .
abundance: .
j_gene: TRBJ1-2
v_gene: TRBV9
CDR3nt: TGTGCCAGCAGCGTCCAAGACGGAGGCTATGGCTACACCTTC
CDR3aa: CASSVQDGGYGYTF

d_gene: TRBD2
abundance: .
j_gene: TRBJ2-2
v_gene: TRBV5-4
CDR3nt: TGTGCCAGCAGCCGGACTAGCGGGAGTTATGGCACCGGGGAGCTGTTTTTT
CDR3aa: CASSRTSGSYGTGELFF

d_gene: .
abundance: .
j_gene: TRBJ1-2
v_gene: TRBV6-1
CDR3nt: TGTGCCAGCAGTTCCCCCACATCTAACTATGGCTACACCTTC
CDR3aa: CASSSPTSNYGYTF

d_gene: .
abundance: .
j_gene: TRBJ2-7
v_gene: TRBV10-3
CDR3nt: TGTGCCATCAGTGAGCCAGGGGCCTACGAGCAGTACTTC
CDR3aa: CAISEPGAYEQYF

d_gene: TRBD1
abundance: .
j_gene: TRBJ2-1
v_gene: TRBV4-1
CDR3nt: TGCGCCAGCAGCCAGGGGGACAGGGTGTACAATGAGCAGTTCTTC
CDR3aa: CASSQGDRVYNEQFF

d_gene: TRBD2
abundance: .
j_gene: TRBJ2-1
v_gene: TRBV5-1
CDR3nt: TGCGCCAGCAGAGATCTTAGCGGGAGTGAGGTTGAGCAGTTCTTC
CDR3aa: CASRDLSGSEVEQFF

d_gene: TRBD2
abundance: .
j_gene: TRBJ2-7
v_gene: TRBV7-9
CDR3nt: TGTGCCAGCAGCTCCAGACTAGCGGGAGGCCACTACGAGCAGTACTTC
CDR3aa: CASSSRLAGGHYEQYF

d_gene: .
abundance: few
j_gene: TRBJ2-6
v_gene: TRBV4-1
CDR3nt: TGCGCCAGCAGCCAAGCTGCAGGGTCTGGGGCCAACGTCCTGACTTTC
CDR3aa: CASSQAAGSGANVLTF

d_gene: TRBD2
abundance: .
j_gene: TRBJ2-5
v_gene: TRBV18
CDR3nt: TGTGCCAGCTCACCAAAAGGACTAGCGGGAGGGCGGCAAGAGACCCAGTACTTC
CDR3aa: CASSPKGLAGGRQETQYF

d_gene: .
abundance: .
j_gene: TRBJ1-6
v_gene: TRBV18
CDR3nt: TGTGCCAGCTCCCGGGGGGCCCGGGATTCACCCCTCCACTTT
CDR3aa: CASSRGARDSPLHF

d_gene: TRBD1
abundance: .
j_gene: TRBJ2-3
v_gene: TRBV3-1/TRBV3-2
CDR3nt: TGTGCCAGCAGCCTTACCGGGACAGGGTCCCCAGATACGCAGTATTTT
CDR3aa: CASSLTGTGSPDTQYF

d_gene: TRBD1
abundance: .
j_gene: TRBJ2-1
v_gene: TRBV29-1
CDR3nt: TGCAGCGTTGCAGGAGGGACAGGGAATTATGAGCAGTTCTTC
CDR3aa: CSVAGGTGNYEQFF

d_gene: TRBD2
abundance: .
j_gene: TRBJ2-5
v_gene: TRBV14
CDR3nt: TGTGCCAGCAGCCCCCTGGGGGGGGGTTTCCAAGAGACCCAGTACTTC
CDR3aa: CASSPLGGGFQETQYF

d_gene: .
abundance: .
j_gene: TRBJ1-4
v_gene: TRBV2
CDR3nt: TGTGCCAGCAGTGAAGTGGGGGCACGGGAAAAACTGTTTTTT
CDR3aa: CASSEVGAREKLFF

d_gene: .
abundance: .
j_gene: TRBJ2-2
v_gene: TRBV14
CDR3nt: TGTGCCAGCAGCCAATCCTTCGCAGGGTTGGGCGGGGAGCTGTTTTTT
CDR3aa: CASSQSFAGLGGELFF

d_gene: .
abundance: few
j_gene: TRBJ2-5
v_gene: TRBV5-1
CDR3nt: TGCGCCAGCAGCTCTGGGGGCGCTGGCCAAGAGACCCAGTACTTC
CDR3aa: CASSSGGAGQETQYF

d_gene: TRBD2
abundance: .
j_gene: TRBJ2-1
v_gene: TRBV19
CDR3nt: TGTGCCAGTAGTAACACACCGGGACTAACCAATGAGCAGTTCTTC
CDR3aa: CASSNTPGLTNEQFF

d_gene: .
abundance: .
j_gene: TRBJ1-1
v_gene: TRBV2
CDR3nt: TGTGCCAGCAATACACGGAGGGACACTGAAGCTTTCTTT
CDR3aa: CASNTRRDTEAFF

d_gene: .
abundance: .
j_gene: TRBJ1-3
v_gene: TRBV5-1
CDR3nt: TGCGCCAGTGCCCCAGGGGAATTCTCTGGAAACGCCATATATTTT
CDR3aa: CASAPGEFSGNAIYF

d_gene: .
abundance: .
j_gene: TRBJ1-1
v_gene: TRBV28
CDR3nt: TGTGCCAGCAGTTCTCACGGGAGGGGGGCGTGGGTCACTGAAGCTTTCTTT
CDR3aa: CASSSHGRGAWVTEAFF

d_gene: TRBD1
abundance: .
j_gene: TRBJ2-2
v_gene: TRBV11-3
CDR3nt: TGTGCCAGCAGCTTAGATCCGGGACAGGGGATCGGGGAGCTGTTTTTT
CDR3aa: CASSLDPGQGIGELFF

d_gene: TRBD2
abundance: .
j_gene: TRBJ2-1
v_gene: TRBV5-6
CDR3nt: TGTGCCAGCAGCGGAGGACTAGCGGTCGATGAGCAGTTCTTC
CDR3aa: CASSGGLAVDEQFF

d_gene: .
abundance: .
j_gene: TRBJ1-1
v_gene: TRBV4-1
CDR3nt: TGCGCCAGCAGCCAAGAATCATACGGAGGCACTGAAGCTTTCTTT
CDR3aa: CASSQESYGGTEAFF

d_gene: TRBD1
abundance: .
j_gene: TRBJ1-1
v_gene: TRBV9
CDR3nt: TGTGCCAGCAGCCCGGACAGGGGGACTGAAGCTTTCTTT
CDR3aa: CASSPDRGTEAFF

d_gene: .
abundance: .
j_gene: TRBJ2-1
v_gene: TRBV5-1
CDR3nt: TGCGCCAGCAGCTTAGAGGGAGTCGGTGAGCAGTTCTTC
CDR3aa: CASSLEGVGEQFF